Listed here is a single T cell receptor beta chain. The data were obtained in a study of blood T cell repertoires in COVID-19. Study background: Samples representing acute and convalescent COVID-19 were sourced from the United States, Italy and Spain. PBMCs, B-cell-depleted T cells, or T cells provided the cDNA or gDNA that made up the material.

V dropped 4 bases and J dropped 4 bases, with 13 bases sitting between them. CDR1 and CDR2 from the germline V gene are SGHNT and YENEEA. The CDR3 covers 14 residues. Original analysis: The assay estimated nucleated cells by amplifying reference gene primers. Only in-frame clones appear in the TCRdb table, and some are missing; sequencing was by immunoSEQ multiplex PCR. Clone size and the V and J calls come from that table; the DNA yielded D and trimming. The profile shows tens of thousands of clones, 88% of them singletons. The source material was peripheral blood. This clonotype was obtained from a human donor in a cohort sampled during active COVID-19. V usage is TRBV11-3 and J usage is TRBJ1-2, with D uncertain. Here the CDR3 reads CASSSKAGSYGYTF. In DNA, the CDR3 is TGTGCCAGCAGCTCAAAGGCAGGATCCTATGGCTACACCTTC.